The rows below give T cell receptor beta chains drawn from one sample of a study of naive and memory T cell subsets. From the UMI-ligation and nested PCR reads, TCRdb called clonotypes with MiXCR, one entry per CDR3 protein. The sample has 70,000 to 95,000 distinct CDR3 sequences; 7% are singletons. The sequenced sample was central memory CD4+ T cells from blood. The receptors stem from a human donor in good health. The CDR3 runs from the conserved cysteine through the conserved F or W. D genes are given only for firm matches. Only part of the rows carry a size: once, few, many, or a class if the clone is expanded.

d_call,v_call,j_call,clone_size,cdr3_aa,cdr3_nt
TRBD2,TRBV20-1,TRBJ2-3,-,CSARSGGRNTDTQYF,TGCAGTGCCAGATCCGGCGGGAGGAACACAGATACGCAGTATTTT
TRBD1,TRBV7-9,TRBJ1-3,-,CASSLVQGISGNTIYF,TGTGCCAGCAGCTTAGTACAGGGGATCTCTGGAAACACCATATATTTT
-,TRBV5-5,TRBJ1-1,many,CASSPYHGSPTEAFF,TGTGCCAGCAGCCCCTATCATGGATCGCCCACTGAAGCTTTCTTT
TRBD1,TRBV11-2,TRBJ1-4,many,CASSFGTGPNEKLFF,TGTGCCAGCAGCTTCGGGACAGGGCCTAATGAAAAACTGTTTTTT
-,TRBV7-6,TRBJ2-1,-,CASSLGPQIEAFF,TGTGCCAGCAGCTTGGGACCCCAAATCGAGGCGTTCTTC
TRBD2,TRBV7-2,TRBJ2-3,few,CASSPLPGGGSTDTQYF,TGTGCCAGCAGCCCCCTACCGGGCGGGGGTAGCACAGATACGCAGTATTTT
-,TRBV2,TRBJ1-5,few,CASSRGPTPQHF,TGTGCCAGCAGCCGTGGACCTACGCCCCAGCATTTT
-,TRBV6-4,TRBJ2-1,-,CASSEQGIDEQFF,TGTGCCAGCAGTGAGCAGGGTATCGATGAGCAGTTCTTC
-,TRBV14,TRBJ2-3,many,CASSLMSSTDTQYF,TGTGCCAGCAGCCTCATGTCTAGCACAGATACGCAGTATTTT
TRBD1,TRBV7-2,TRBJ1-5,many,CASSRDRGDQPQHF,TGTGCCAGCAGCCGGGACAGGGGGGATCAGCCCCAGCATTTT
TRBD1,TRBV18,TRBJ1-4,many,CASCGQALEKLFF,TGTGCCAGTTGTGGACAGGCACTTGAAAAACTGTTTTTT
TRBD2,TRBV7-2,TRBJ2-7,-,CASSLMELAGYEQYF,TGTGCCAGCAGCTTAATGGAACTAGCGGGCTACGAGCAGTACTTC
-,TRBV27,TRBJ2-7,-,CASSWRVTGNEQYF,TGTGCCAGCAGTTGGAGGGTCACCGGAAACGAGCAGTACTTC
TRBD2,TRBV28,TRBJ2-7,few,CASKRGGSSAEQYF,TGTGCCAGCAAAAGGGGAGGGTCTAGCGCCGAGCAGTACTTC
-,TRBV18,TRBJ1-2,many,CASSQTGDYGYTF,TGTGCCAGCTCCCAAACGGGGGACTATGGCTACACCTTC
TRBD2,TRBV7-2,TRBJ2-1,few,CASSLSSGAPGEQFF,TGTGCCAGCAGCCTATCTAGCGGGGCTCCGGGTGAGCAGTTCTTC
-,TRBV6-1,TRBJ2-5,many,CASSDQGSETQYF,TGTGCCAGCAGTGATCAGGGGTCAGAGACCCAGTACTTC
-,TRBV7-3,TRBJ1-1,many,CASSRGRGNTEAFF,TGTGCCAGCAGCCGGGGCAGGGGGAACACTGAAGCTTTCTTT
TRBD1,TRBV12-3/TRBV12-4,TRBJ1-4,many,CASSPDRVFEKLFF,TGTGCCAGCAGTCCCGACAGGGTATTTGAAAAACTGTTTTTT
-,TRBV3-1,TRBJ2-2,medium-sized,CASSPSITGELFF,TGTGCCAGCAGCCCTTCTATCACCGGGGAGCTGTTTTTT
TRBD1,TRBV20-1,TRBJ1-1,many,CSGESRDRGSEAFF,TGCAGTGGCGAATCCCGGGACAGGGGGTCTGAAGCTTTCTTT
-,TRBV12-5,TRBJ2-3,few,CASSARDTDTQYF,TGTGCTAGCTCTGCCCGGGACACAGATACGCAGTATTTT
-,TRBV7-9,TRBJ1-2,many,CAGARIQGNYGYTF,TGTGCCGGCGCACGGATCCAGGGAAACTATGGCTACACCTTC
TRBD2,TRBV6-5,TRBJ2-3,-,CASSYSWTSISTDTQYF,TGTGCCAGCAGTTACTCCTGGACTAGCATCTCCACAGATACGCAGTATTTT
-,TRBV9,TRBJ1-4,few,CASSITGLTNEKLFF,TGTGCCAGCAGCATAACAGGGCTGACTAATGAAAAACTGTTTTTT
-,TRBV6-2/TRBV6-3,TRBJ1-5,few,CASSYYSGNQPQHF,TGTGCCAGCAGTTACTATAGCGGCAATCAGCCCCAGCATTTT
-,TRBV4-3,TRBJ1-2,many,CASSQDTKTPGYTF,TGCGCCAGCAGCCAAGATACAAAAACGCCTGGCTACACCTTC
-,TRBV5-1,TRBJ1-1,many,CASSLGAGVGRTEAFF,TGCGCCAGCAGCTTGGGGGCAGGGGTTGGTCGGACTGAAGCTTTCTTT
TRBD1,TRBV4-3,TRBJ1-1,many,CASSQAGQGSRAFF,TGCGCCAGCAGCCAGGCGGGACAGGGGTCGAGAGCTTTCTTT
TRBD2,TRBV4-3,TRBJ2-1,few,CASSKLAGGYEQFF,TGCGCCAGCAGCAAATTAGCGGGAGGGTATGAGCAGTTCTTC
TRBD2,TRBV4-3,TRBJ2-4,many,CASSLTSEGNIQYF,TGCGCCAGCAGCTTGACTAGCGAGGGAAACATTCAGTACTTC
-,TRBV9,TRBJ2-7,few,CASSVSPADEQYF,TGTGCCAGCAGCGTATCCCCAGCGGACGAGCAGTACTTC
-,TRBV5-1,TRBJ2-1,many,CASSLGSHNEQFF,TGCGCCAGCAGCTTAGGCAGCCACAATGAGCAGTTCTTC
-,TRBV5-1,TRBJ2-3,few,CASSLASLNTDTQYF,TGCGCCAGCAGCTTGGCCTCTCTAAACACAGATACGCAGTATTTT
-,TRBV2,TRBJ1-2,-,CASSEIRESGYTF,TGTGCCAGCAGTGAAATCAGGGAGAGCGGCTACACCTTC
-,TRBV19,TRBJ1-1,-,CASDTRGDSDTEAFF,TGTGCCAGCGATACCCGGGGGGACTCGGACACTGAAGCTTTCTTT
-,TRBV7-9,TRBJ2-4,-,CASSLAQGNIQYF,TGTGCCAGCAGCTTAGCGCAGGGAAACATTCAGTACTTC
TRBD1,TRBV5-1,TRBJ1-4,many,CASSTGTGARNEKLFF,TGCGCCAGCAGTACCGGGACAGGGGCTCGTAATGAAAAACTGTTTTTT
-,TRBV5-1,TRBJ1-1,-,CASSLAGRPLNTEAFF,TGCGCCAGCAGCTTGGCCGGCAGGCCTTTGAACACTGAAGCTTTCTTT
TRBD1,TRBV20-1,TRBJ2-7,-,CSARDPTGGSYEQYF,TGCAGTGCTAGAGATCCGACAGGGGGCTCCTACGAGCAGTACTTC
TRBD1,TRBV3-1,TRBJ2-3,-,CASSQSTPGTGGPDTQYF,TGTGCCAGCAGCCAATCCACGCCCGGGACAGGGGGCCCAGATACGCAGTATTTT
-,TRBV5-6,TRBJ2-5,few,CASSPYQGSETQYF,TGTGCCAGCAGCCCCTATCAGGGCTCCGAGACCCAGTACTTC